The TCR beta chain described here comes from a study of CD8 T cells in Susac syndrome. The wider study: Blood was drawn from Susac syndrome patients while they were therapy-naive, on corticosteroids, or on intravenous immunoglobulin alone.

Concerning this clonotype itself: Its antigen is not known.

Broader study findings: The study conceded that its TCR sequencing and HLA analysis involved relatively few individuals.

RNA totalling roughly 0.45 to 1 ug underwent reverse transcription with random hexamers. A multiplex approach, immunoSEQ multiplex PCR, amplified TCR beta CDR3 across 54 Vbeta and 13 Jbeta. TCRdb re-derived calls from the immunoSEQ multiplex PCR reads in MiXCR, one entry per CDR3 protein. The profile shows some 180,000 distinct CDR3 sequences, around 94% of them singletons. The germline V and J ends were trimmed by 0 bases and 0 bases, with 11 bases remaining between them. Germline V CDR1 and CDR2: DFQATT, SNEGSKA (reference sequence). The CDR3 covers 15 residues. This TCR derives from a human donor with Susac syndrome. The chain employs TRBV20-1 and TRBJ1-2, with D uncertain. The sequencing input was CD4+ T cells from PBMCs. The CDR3 sequence is CSARDRAGSNYGYTF. In DNA form, the CDR3 reads TGCAGTGCTAGAGATAGGGCCGGCTCTAACTATGGCTACACCTTC.